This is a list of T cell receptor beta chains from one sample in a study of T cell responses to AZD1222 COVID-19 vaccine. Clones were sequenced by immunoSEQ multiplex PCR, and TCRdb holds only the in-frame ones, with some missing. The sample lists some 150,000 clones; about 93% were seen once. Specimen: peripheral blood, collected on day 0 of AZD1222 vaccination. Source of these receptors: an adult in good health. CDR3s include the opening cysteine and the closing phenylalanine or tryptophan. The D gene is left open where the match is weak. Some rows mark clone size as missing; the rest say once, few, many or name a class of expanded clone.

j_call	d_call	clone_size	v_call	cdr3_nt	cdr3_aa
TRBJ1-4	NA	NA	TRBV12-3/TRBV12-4	TGTGCCAGCAGTCGGCCTAATGAAAAACTGTTTTTT	CASSRPNEKLFF
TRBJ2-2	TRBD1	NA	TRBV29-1	TGCAGCGTTGCGCGACAGGGGATCACCGGGGAGCTGTTTTTT	CSVARQGITGELFF
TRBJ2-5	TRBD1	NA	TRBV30	TGTGCCTGGGGGACAGTTTCTGGGACCCAGTACTTC	CAWGTVSGTQYF
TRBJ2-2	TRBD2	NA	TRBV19	TGTGCCAGTAGTATACTAGCGGGGACCGGGGAGCTGTTTTTT	CASSILAGTGELFF
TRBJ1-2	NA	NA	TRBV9	TGTGCCAGCAGTATGGGGGGGTATGGCTACACCTTC	CASSMGGYGYTF
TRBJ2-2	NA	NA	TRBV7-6	TGTGCCAGCAGCTTAGGGGCCAGGGCTGGCACCGGGGAGCTGTTTTTT	CASSLGARAGTGELFF
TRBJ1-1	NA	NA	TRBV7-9	TGTGCCAGCAGCCCACAGGGAGGGGCTTTCTTT	CASSPQGGAFF
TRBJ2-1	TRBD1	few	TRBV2	TGTGCCAGCAGTGAAGACAGGGGGGAGCAGTTCTTC	CASSEDRGEQFF
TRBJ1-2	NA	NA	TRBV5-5	TGTGCCAGCAGCTTGGGGGGCCAAGCCCCCTATGGCTACACCTTC	CASSLGGQAPYGYTF
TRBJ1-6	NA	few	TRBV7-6	TGTGCCAGCAGCTTACAGCCAGACGATAATTCACCCCTCCACTTT	CASSLQPDDNSPLHF
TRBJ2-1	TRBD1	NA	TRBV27	TGTGCCAGCAGTTTACCCGGGACAGGGTCGTTCTTC	CASSLPGTGSFF